This T cell receptor (beta chain) was found in a study of identical twins. Remarks on this clonotype: The antigen remains undetermined.

CDR3 length equals 13 residues. Trimming stripped 4 bases from V and 5 bases from J, with 11 bases between. The germline V gene encodes CDR1 SNHLY and CDR2 FYNNEI. TCRdb analysed the 5' RACE reads with MiXCR anew, one entry per CDR3 protein. The sample comprises 400,000 to 600,000 distinct CDR3 sequences, approximately 20% of which are singletons, and 0.4% to 0.6% rests with the top ten. Overall study results and limits: Modelling underestimated the level of out-of-frame TCR alpha sharing observed in monozygotic twins. Conclusions leaned on cross-sectional statistical analysis and did not track the same donors over time. Beta out-of-frame twin sharing showed a weaker excess. With abundant cord blood beta clonotypes, insertions were fewer; memory repertoires showed no such pattern.

These data are also associated with another study on yellow fever vaccine responses in identical twins.

V gene TRBV2 combines with J gene TRBJ2-5, with D unclear. Sequencing used CD4+ T cells sorted from blood. The TCR was taken from a woman between 18 and 29 years old in good health. The CDR3 bases are TGTGCCAGCAGTGGAGTACAAGGGGAGACCCAGTACTTC. It encodes CASSGVQGETQYF.